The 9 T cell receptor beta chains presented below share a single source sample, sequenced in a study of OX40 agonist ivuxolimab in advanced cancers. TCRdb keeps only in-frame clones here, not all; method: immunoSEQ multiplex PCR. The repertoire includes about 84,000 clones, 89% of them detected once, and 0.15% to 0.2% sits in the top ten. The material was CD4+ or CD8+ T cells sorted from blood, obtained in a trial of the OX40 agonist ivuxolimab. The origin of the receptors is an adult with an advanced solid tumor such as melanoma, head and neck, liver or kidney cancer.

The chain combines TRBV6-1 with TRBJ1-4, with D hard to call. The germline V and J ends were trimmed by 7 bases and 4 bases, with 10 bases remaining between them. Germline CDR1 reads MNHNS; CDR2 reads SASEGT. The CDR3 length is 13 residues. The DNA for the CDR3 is TGTGCCAGCATCGAAGATCTTAATGAAAAACTGTTTTTT. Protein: CASIEDLNEKLFF.

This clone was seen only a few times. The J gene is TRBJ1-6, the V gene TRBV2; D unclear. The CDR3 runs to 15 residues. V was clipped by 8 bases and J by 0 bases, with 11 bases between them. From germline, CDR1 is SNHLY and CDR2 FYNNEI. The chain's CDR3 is CASVERSSYNSPLHF. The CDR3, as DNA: TGTGCCAGCGTAGAGAGGAGCTCCTATAATTCACCCCTCCACTTT.

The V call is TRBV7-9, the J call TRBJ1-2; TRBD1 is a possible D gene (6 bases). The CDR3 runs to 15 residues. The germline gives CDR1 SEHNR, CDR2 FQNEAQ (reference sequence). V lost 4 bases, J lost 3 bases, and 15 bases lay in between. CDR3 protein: CASSSTGFGDYGYTF. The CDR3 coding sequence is TGTGCCAGCAGCTCAACAGGGTTTGGTGACTATGGCTACACCTTC.

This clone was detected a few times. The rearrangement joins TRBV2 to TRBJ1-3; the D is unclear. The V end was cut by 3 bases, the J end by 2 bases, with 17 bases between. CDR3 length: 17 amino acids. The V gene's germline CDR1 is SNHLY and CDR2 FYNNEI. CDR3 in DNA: TGTGCCAGCAGTGACCCCTATGTTAGGGTGGCTGGAAACACCATATATTTT. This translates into CASSDPYVRVAGNTIYF.

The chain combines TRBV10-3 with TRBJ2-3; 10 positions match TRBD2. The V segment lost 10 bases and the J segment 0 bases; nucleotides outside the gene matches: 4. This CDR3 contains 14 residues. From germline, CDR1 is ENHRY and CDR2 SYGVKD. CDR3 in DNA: TGTGCCACCATAGCGGGGGGCAGCACAGATACGCAGTATTTT. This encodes CATIAGGSTDTQYF.

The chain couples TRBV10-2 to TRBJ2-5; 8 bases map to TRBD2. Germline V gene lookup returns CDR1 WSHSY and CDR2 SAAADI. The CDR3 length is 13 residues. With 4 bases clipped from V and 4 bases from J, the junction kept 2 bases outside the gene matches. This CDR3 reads CASSGLAGETQYF. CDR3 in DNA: TGCGCCAGCAGTGGGCTAGCGGGAGAGACCCAGTACTTC.

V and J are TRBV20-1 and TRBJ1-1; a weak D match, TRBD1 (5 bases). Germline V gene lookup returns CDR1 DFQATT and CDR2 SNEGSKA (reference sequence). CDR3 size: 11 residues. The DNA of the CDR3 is TGCGTCACCGGGGCGAACACTGAAGCTTTCTTT. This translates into CVTGANTEAFF.

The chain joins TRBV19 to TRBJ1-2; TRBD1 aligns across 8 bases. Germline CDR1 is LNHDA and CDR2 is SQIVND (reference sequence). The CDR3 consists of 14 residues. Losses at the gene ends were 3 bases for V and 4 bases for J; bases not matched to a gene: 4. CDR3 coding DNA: TGTGCCAGTAGTATCTCTGGACAGGGCTATGGCTACACCTTC. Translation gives CASSISGQGYGYTF.

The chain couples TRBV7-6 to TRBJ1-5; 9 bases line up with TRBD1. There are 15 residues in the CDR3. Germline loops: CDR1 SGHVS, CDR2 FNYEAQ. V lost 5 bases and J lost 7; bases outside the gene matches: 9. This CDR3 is CASSAGQGFGQPQHF. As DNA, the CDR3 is TGTGCCAGCAGCGCGGGACAGGGCTTCGGACAGCCCCAGCATTTT. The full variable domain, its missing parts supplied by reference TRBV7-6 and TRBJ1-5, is GAGVSQSPRYKVTKRGQDVALRCDPISGHVSLYWYRQALGQGPEFLTYFNYEAQQDKSGLPNDRFSAERPEGSISTLTIQRTEQRDSAMYRCASSAGQGFGQPQHFGDGTRLSIL.